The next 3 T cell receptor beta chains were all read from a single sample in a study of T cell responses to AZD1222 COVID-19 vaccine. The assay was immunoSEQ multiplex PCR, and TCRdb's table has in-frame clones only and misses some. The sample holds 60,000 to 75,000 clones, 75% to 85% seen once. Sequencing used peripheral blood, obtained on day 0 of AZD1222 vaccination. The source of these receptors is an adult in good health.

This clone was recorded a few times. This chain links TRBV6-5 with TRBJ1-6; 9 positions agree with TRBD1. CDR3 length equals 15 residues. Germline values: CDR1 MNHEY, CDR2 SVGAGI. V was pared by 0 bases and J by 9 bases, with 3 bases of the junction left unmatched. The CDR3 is CASSYSVGQGSPLHF. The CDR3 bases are TGTGCCAGCAGTTACTCGGTGGGACAGGGTTCACCCCTCCACTTT.

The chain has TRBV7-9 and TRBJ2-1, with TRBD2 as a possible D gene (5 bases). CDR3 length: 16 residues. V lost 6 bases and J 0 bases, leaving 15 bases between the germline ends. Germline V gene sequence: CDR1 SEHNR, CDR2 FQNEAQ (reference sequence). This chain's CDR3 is CASRSSKGSSYNEQFF. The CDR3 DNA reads TGTGCCAGCAGGTCATCTAAAGGGAGCTCCTACAATGAGCAGTTCTTC.

CDR3 sequence: CASSLGWTEGYEQYF. In DNA form, the CDR3 reads TGTGCCAGCAGCTTGGGATGGACGGAAGGCTACGAGCAGTACTTC. The chain uses TRBV5-6 and TRBJ2-7; D gene unclear. The CDR3 covers 15 residues. Trimming removed 0 bases from V and 3 bases from J, with 13 bases in between. Per the germline V gene, CDR1 is SGHDT and CDR2 is YYEEEE.